This T cell receptor (beta chain) was sequenced during a study of beta chain features in type 1 diabetes. The J segment lost 1 base and the V segment lost 4 bases, leaving 10 bases of the junction unmatched. The CDR3 has 17 residues. The germline V gene has CDR1 SGHRS and CDR2 YFSETQ. The whole isolated RNA underwent reverse transcription, so sequencing captured expressed TCRB transcripts. The assay was immunoSEQ multiplex PCR, and TCRdb's table has in-frame clones only and misses some. The sample carries 40,000 to 45,000 clones, about 51% recorded once. This TCR derives from a woman younger than 30 in good health. Sequencing was done on a sample of Tregs from blood. The chain links TRBV5-1 to TRBJ2-7; 11 positions agree with TRBD2. CDR3 loop: CASSPKITSGSSYEQYF. CDR3 sequence (DNA): TGCGCCAGCAGCCCAAAGATAACTAGCGGGAGTTCCTACGAGCAGTACTTC.